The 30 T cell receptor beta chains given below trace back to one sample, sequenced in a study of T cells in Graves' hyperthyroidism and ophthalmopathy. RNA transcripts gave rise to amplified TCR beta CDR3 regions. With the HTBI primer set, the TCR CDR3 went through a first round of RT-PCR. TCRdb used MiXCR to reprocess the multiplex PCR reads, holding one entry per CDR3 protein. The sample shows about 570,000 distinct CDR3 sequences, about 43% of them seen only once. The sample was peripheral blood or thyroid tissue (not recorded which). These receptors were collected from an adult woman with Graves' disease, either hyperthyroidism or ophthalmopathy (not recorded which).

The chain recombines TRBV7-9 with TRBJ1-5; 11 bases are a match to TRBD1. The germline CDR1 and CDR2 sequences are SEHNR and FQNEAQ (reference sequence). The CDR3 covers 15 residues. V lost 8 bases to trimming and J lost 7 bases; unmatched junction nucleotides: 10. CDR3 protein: CASVAGDRGSQPQHF. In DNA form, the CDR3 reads TGTGCCAGCGTTGCCGGGGACAGGGGGAGCCAGCCCCAGCATTTT.

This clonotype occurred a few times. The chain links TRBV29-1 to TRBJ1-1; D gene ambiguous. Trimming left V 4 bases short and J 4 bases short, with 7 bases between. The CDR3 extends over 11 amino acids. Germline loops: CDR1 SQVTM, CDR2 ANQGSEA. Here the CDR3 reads CSVGNPTEAFF. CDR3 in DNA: TGCAGCGTTGGCAATCCCACTGAAGCTTTCTTT.

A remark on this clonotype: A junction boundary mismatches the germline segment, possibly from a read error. Here the CDR3 DNA reads TGTGCCAGCAGATGGGACAGGGGGCAGCCCCAGCATTTT. It specifies CASRWDRGQPQHF. V usage is TRBV5-1 and J usage is TRBJ1-5; 11 bases map to TRBD1. The CDR3 length is 13 residues. Per germline, CDR1 SGHRS and CDR2 YFSETQ.

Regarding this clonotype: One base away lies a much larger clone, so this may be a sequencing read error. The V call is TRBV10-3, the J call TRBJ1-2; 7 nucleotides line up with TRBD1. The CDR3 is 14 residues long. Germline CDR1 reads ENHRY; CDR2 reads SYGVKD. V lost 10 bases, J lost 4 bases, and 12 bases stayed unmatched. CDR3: CASSLGGWAYGYTF. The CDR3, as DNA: TGTGCCAGCAGCCTAGGGGGCTGGGCCTATGGCTACACCTTC.

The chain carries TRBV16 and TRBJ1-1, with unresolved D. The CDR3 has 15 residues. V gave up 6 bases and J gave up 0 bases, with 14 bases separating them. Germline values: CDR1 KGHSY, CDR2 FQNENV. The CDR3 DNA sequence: TGTGCCAGCAGAACCCCGTATAGGATGAACACTGAAGCTTTCTTT. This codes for CASRTPYRMNTEAFF.

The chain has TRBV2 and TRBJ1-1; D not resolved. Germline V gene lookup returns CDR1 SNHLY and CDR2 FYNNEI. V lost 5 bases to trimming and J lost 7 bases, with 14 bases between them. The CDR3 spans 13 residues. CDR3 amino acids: CASSSYGGYEAFF. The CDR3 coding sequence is TGTGCCAGCAGTTCCTATGGAGGCTATGAAGCTTTCTTT.

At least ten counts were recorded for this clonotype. The CDR3 bases are TGCGCCAGCAGACAGACGGGACCGAGTAACTATGGCTACACCTTC. This translates into CASRQTGPSNYGYTF. This rearrangement joins TRBV4-1 to TRBJ1-2; D possibly corresponds to TRBD1 (5 bases). Germline V lookup: CDR1 MGHRA, CDR2 YSYEKL. The V end lost 6 bases, the J end lost 1 base, and 15 bases lay between the germline ends. The CDR3 loop spans 15 amino acids.

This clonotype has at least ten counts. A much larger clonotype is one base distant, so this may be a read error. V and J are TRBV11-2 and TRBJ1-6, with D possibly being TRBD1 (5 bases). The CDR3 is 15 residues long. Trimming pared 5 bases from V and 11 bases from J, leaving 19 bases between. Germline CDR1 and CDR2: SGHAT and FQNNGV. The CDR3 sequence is CASSTHRQLGPPLHF. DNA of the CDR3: TGTGCCAGCAGCACCCACCGACAGTTGGGGCCACCCCTCCACTTT.

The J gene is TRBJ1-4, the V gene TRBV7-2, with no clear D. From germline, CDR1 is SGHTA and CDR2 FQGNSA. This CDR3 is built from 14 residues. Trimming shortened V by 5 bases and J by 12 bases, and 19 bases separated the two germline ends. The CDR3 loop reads CASSQDRADEELFF. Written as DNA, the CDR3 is TGTGCCAGCAGCCAAGATCGGGCTGATGAGGAACTGTTTTTT.

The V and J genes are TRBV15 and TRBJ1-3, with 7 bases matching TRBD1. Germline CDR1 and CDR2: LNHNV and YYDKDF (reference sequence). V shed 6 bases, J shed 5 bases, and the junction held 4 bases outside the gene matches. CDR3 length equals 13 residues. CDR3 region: CATRIQGRNTIYF. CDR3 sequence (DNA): TGTGCCACCAGAATACAGGGGAGAAACACCATATATTTT.

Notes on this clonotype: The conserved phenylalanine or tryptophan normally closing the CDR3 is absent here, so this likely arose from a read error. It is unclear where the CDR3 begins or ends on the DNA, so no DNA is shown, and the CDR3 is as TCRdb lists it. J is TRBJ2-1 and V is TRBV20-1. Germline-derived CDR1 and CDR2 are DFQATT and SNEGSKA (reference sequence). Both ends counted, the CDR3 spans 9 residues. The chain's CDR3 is CSARGRQVS.

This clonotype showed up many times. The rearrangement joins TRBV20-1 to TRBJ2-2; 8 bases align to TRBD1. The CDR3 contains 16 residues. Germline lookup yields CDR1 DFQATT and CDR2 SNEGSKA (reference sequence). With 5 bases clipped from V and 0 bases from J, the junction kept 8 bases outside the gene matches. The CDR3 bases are TGCAGTGCTGATGATCAGGGGGCGACGAACACCGGGGAGCTGTTTTTT. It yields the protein CSADDQGATNTGELFF.

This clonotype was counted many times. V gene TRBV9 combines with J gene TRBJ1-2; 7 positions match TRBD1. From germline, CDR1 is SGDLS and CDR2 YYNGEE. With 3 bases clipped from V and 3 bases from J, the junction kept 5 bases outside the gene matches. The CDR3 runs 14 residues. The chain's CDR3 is CASSDTGADYGYTF. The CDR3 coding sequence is TGTGCCAGCAGCGACACAGGGGCTGACTATGGCTACACCTTC.

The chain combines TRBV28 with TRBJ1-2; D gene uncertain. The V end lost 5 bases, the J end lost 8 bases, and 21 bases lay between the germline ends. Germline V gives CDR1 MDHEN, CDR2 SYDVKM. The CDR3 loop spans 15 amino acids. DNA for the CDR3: TGTGCCAGCAGTCCGGGCCCAACAGTTCGTGGGGGCTACACCTTC. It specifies CASSPGPTVRGGYTF.

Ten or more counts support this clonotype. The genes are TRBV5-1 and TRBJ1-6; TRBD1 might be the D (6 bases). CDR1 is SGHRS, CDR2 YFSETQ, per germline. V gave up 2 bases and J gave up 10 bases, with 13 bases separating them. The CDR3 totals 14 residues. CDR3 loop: CASSFNRDSSPLHF. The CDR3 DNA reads TGCGCCAGCAGCTTTAACAGGGATAGCTCACCCCTCCACTTT.

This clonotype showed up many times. DNA of the CDR3: TGTGCCAGCAGTTCCACCCTTTTTGCCGGCTACACCTTC. Its translation: CASSSTLFAGYTF. The J gene is TRBJ1-2, the V gene TRBV6-2 or TRBV6-3; no clear D gene. This CDR3 contains 13 residues. Germline CDR1 MNHEY, CDR2 SVGEGT. The V end was cut by 4 bases, the J end by 8 bases, with 14 bases between.

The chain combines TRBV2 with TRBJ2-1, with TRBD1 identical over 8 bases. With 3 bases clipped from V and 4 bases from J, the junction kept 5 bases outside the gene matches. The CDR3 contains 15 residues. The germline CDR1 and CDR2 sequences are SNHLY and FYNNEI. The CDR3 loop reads CASSDDRGEYNEQFF. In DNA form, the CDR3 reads TGTGCCAGCAGTGACGACAGGGGCGAATACAATGAGCAGTTCTTC.

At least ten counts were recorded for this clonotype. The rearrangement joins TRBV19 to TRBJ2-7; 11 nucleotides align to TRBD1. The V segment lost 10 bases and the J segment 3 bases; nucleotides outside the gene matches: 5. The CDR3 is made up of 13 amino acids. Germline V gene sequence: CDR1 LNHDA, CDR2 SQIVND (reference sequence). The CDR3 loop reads CATSGTGGYEQYF. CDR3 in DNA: TGTGCCACCTCCGGGACAGGGGGCTACGAGCAGTACTTC.

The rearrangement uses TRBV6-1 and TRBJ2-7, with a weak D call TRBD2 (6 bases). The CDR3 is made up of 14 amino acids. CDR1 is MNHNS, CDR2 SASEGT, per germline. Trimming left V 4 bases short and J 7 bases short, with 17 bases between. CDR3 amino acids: CASSGTGSRGEQYF. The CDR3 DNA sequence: TGTGCCAGCAGTGGAACGGGATCTCGGGGGGAGCAGTACTTC.

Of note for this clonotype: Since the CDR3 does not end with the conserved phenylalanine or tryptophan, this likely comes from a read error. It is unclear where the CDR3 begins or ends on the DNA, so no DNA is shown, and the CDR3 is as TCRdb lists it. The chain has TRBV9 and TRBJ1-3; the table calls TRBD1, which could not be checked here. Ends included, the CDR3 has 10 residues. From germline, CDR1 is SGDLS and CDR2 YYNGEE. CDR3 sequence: CASSAGHPNT.

The CDR3 is CASSVEVGPSSYNEQFF. The CDR3 DNA reads TGTGCCAGCAGCGTAGAGGTCGGCCCTAGCTCCTACAATGAGCAGTTCTTC. The genes are TRBV9 and TRBJ2-1, with no clear D. This CDR3 has 17 residues. V was clipped by 0 bases and J by 0 bases, with 13 bases between them. Looked up from germline, CDR1 is SGDLS and CDR2 is YYNGEE. The full variable domain, with the rest looked up from reference TRBV9 and TRBJ2-1, is DSGVTQTPKHLITATGQRVTLRCSPRSGDLSVYWYQQSLDQGLQFLIQYYNGEERAKGNILERFSAQQFPDLHSELNLSSLELGDSALYFCASSVEVGPSSYNEQFFGPGTRLTVL.

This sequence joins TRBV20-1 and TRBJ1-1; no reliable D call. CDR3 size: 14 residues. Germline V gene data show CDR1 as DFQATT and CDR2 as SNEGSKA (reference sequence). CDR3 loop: CRAKSDGPNTEAFF. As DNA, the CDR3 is TGCAGGGCGAAGTCCGACGGGCCCAACACTGAAGCTTTCTTT.

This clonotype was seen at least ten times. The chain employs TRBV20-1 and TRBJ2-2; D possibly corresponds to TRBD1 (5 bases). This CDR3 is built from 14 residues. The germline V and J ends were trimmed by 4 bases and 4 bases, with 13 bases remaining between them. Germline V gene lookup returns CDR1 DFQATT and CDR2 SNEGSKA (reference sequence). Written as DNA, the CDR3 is TGCAGTGCTACAGTCCGTAGGGGCACCGGGGAGCTGTTTTTT. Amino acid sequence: CSATVRRGTGELFF.

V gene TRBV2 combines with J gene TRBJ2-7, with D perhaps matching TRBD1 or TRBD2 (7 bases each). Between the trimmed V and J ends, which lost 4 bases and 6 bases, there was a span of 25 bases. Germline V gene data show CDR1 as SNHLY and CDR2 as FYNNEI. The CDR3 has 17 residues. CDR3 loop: CASSGQGIRGRDVEQYF. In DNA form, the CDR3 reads TGTGCCAGCAGTGGACAGGGCATCCGGGGGAGGGATGTCGAGCAGTACTTC.

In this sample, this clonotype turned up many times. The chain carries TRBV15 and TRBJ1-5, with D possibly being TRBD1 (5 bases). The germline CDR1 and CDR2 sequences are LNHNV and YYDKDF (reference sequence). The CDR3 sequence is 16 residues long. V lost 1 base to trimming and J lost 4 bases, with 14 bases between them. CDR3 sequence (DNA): TGTGCCACCAGCAGAGCAAGCCAGGGAACAAATCAGCCCCAGCATTTT. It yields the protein CATSRASQGTNQPQHF.

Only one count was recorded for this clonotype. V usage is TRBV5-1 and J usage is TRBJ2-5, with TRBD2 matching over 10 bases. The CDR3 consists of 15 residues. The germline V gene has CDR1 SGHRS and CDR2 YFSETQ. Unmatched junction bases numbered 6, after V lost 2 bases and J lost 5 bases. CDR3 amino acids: CASSFPSGSGETQYF. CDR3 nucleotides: TGCGCCAGCAGCTTTCCTAGCGGGAGTGGTGAGACCCAGTACTTC.

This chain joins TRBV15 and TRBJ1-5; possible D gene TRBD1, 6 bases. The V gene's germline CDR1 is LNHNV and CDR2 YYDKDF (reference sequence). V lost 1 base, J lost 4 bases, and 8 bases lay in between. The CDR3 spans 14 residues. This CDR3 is CATSRVTGNQPQHF. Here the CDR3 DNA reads TGTGCCACCAGCAGAGTAACAGGGAATCAGCCCCAGCATTTT.

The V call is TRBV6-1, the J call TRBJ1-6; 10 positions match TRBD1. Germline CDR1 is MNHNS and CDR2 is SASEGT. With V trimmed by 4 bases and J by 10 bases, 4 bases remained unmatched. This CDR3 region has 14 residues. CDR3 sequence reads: CASSVGTGVSPLHF. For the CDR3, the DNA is TGTGCCAGCAGTGTGGGGACAGGGGTGTCACCCCTCCACTTT.

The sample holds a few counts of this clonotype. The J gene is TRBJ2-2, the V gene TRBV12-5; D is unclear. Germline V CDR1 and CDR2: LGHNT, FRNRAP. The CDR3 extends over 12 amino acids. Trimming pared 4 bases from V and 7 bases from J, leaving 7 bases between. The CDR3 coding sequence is TGTGCTAGTGGTTCGGTGGGCGGGGAGCTGTTTTTT. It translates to CASGSVGGELFF.

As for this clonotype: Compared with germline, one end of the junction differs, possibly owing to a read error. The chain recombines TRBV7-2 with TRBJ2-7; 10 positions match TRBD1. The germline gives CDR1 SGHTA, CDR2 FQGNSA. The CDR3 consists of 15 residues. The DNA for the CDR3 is TGTGCCAGCAGTGGACAGGGGGTGAATGGCTACAAGCAGTACTTC. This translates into CASSGQGVNGYKQYF. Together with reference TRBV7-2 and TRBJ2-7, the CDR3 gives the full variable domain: GAGVSQSPSNKVTEKGKDVELRCDPISGHTALYWYRQSLGQGLEFLIYFQGNSAPDKSGLPSDRFSAERTGGSVSTLTIQRTQQEDSAVYLCASSGQGVNGYKQYFGPGTRLTVT.